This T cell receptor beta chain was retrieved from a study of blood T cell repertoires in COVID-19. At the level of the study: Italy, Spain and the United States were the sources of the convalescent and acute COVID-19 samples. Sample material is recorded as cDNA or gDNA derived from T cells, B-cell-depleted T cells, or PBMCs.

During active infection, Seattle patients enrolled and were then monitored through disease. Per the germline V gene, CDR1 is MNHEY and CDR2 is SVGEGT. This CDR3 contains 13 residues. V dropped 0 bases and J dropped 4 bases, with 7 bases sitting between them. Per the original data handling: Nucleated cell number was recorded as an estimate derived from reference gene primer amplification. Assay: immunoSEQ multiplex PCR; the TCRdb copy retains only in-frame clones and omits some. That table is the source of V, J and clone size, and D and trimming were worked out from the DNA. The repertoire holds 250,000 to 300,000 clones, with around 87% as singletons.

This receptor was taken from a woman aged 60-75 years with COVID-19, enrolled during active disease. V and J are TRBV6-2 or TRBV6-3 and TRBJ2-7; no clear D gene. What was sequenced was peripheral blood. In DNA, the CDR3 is TGTGCCAGCAGTTACTCTTGGGCTTACGAGCAGTACTTC. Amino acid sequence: CASSYSWAYEQYF.